This T cell receptor beta chain was sequenced in a study of OX40 agonist ivuxolimab in advanced cancers. Background for the entire study: Ivuxolimab was a fully human IgG2 agonistic monoclonal antibody targeting the costimulatory receptor OX40 (CD134). A male proportion of 75% to 85% and a mean age of 60 years, ranging from about 20 to 80, were recorded for the dose-escalation cohort. The paper covers the monotherapy dose-escalation part of the phase I ivuxolimab trial, which included N ≈ 57 patients. Of the roughly 52 dose-escalation patients, hepatocellular carcinoma was present in roughly 19, melanoma in roughly 15, renal cell carcinoma in 9 and head and neck cancer in 9. Prior anti-PD-1, anti-PD-L1 or anti-CTLA-4 therapy was permitted, and roughly two fifths of dose-escalation patients had received checkpoint inhibitors. Intravenous ivuxolimab was administered to patients every 2 weeks at six dose levels: 0.01, 0.1, 0.3, 1.5, 3 and 10 mg/kg. Three dose-escalation patients achieved partial responses, one with hepatocellular carcinoma and two with cutaneous melanoma. Peripheral TCRbeta sequencing aimed to test whether ivuxolimab altered TCR sequence diversity and caused clonal T-cell expansion.

This clone was observed once. Its specific antigen is unknown. One base away there is no much larger clone; base qualities are not given. The CDR3 contains 13 residues, cysteine and phenylalanine counted. Here the CDR3 DNA is all that survives: 39 bases in frame from base 1. The germline V gene sets CDR1 to MNHEY and CDR2 to SVGAGI. At the junction V is shortened by 5 bases and J by 4 bases, with 12 bases in between. The trial excluded patients who had a history of autoimmune disease or who were on systemic immunosuppression. In every dose cohort, peripheral blood was drawn for TCR sequencing at baseline, cycle 4 day 1, and cycle 7 day 1. Samples were obtained from an open-label, multicenter, first-in-human phase I dose-escalation trial of ivuxolimab. Adults with locally advanced or metastatic head and neck squamous cell, hepatocellular, melanoma or renal cell carcinoma were enrolled in the trial. Before TCR sequencing, CD4+ T cells and CD8+ T cells from peripheral blood were sorted into separate populations.

Results and caveats for the whole study, not just this receptor: After ivuxolimab, more expanded clones were found on average in CD8+ T cells than in CD4+ T cells. In the 0.1-3.0 mg/kg groups, partial responders were among the patients with the lowest normalized peripheral clonal expansion, particularly in CD8+ T cells. Low levels of normalized T-cell clonal expansion were also seen in some patients who did not respond. The antigen specificity of the clonally expanded peripheral T cells was not determined. At doses from 0.1 to 3.0 mg/kg, clonal expansion was seen in both CD4+ and CD8+ blood T cells between baseline and week 6.

Genomic DNA was isolated from the sorted cells so that the TCRbeta CDR3 region could be sequenced. The immunoSEQ Assay was used for sequencing of TCRbeta CDR3 regions. TCRdb re-hosts the immuneACCESS table, in-frame sequences only. Its copies lack some clones; in the studies checked, an unresolved V gene accounts for under half of them, and the cause for the rest is not known. This sample comprises some 52,000 clones, approximately 94% of them detected only once. The top ten hold around 12% of the sample. Sample: CD4+ or CD8+ T cells sorted from blood, taken in a trial of the OX40 agonist ivuxolimab. The sequence is built from TRBV6-5 and TRBJ2-7, with the D gene too uncertain to name. The receptor was isolated from an adult with an advanced solid tumor such as melanoma, head and neck, liver or kidney cancer. The DNA is TGTGCCAGCAGTGAAACCCGATCTTACGAGCAGTACTTC. The translation is CASSETRSYEQYF.